This T cell receptor (beta chain) originates from a study of blood T cell repertoires in COVID-19. Looking at the study overall: Sites across the United States, Italy and Spain contributed samples from acute and convalescent COVID-19. PBMCs, B-cell-depleted T cells, or T cells were the source of the cDNA or gDNA that made up the material.

V lost 0 bases to trimming and J lost 0 bases, with 8 bases between them. Germline lookup yields CDR1 ENHRY and CDR2 SYGVKD. The CDR3 has 15 residues. Methods used by the authors: Scientists estimated how many nucleated cells there were by amplifying reference gene primers. The protocol was immunoSEQ multiplex PCR, while the TCRdb copy is restricted to in-frame clones and leaves out a portion. Clone size and the V and J calls come from that table; the DNA yielded D and trimming. The sample shows about 59,000 clones, around 81% of them seen only once. Sequences were obtained from peripheral blood. The chain couples TRBV10-3 to TRBJ1-1; D gene unclear. The receptor was isolated from a woman aged 80 or older with acute or convalescent COVID-19. DNA for the CDR3: TGTGCCATCAGTGAGTCTTCAGTGATGAACACTGAAGCTTTCTTT. Protein product: CAISESSVMNTEAFF.